This paragraph reports one TCR beta chain. This record comes from a study of Ad26.COV2.S vaccination and SARS-CoV-2 variants. Stated treatment: 15 to 20 received Ad26.COV2.S at low or high dose, single or two shots; about 5 received placebo; per-sample allocation not given. Repertoires come from day 63 after the first vaccine or placebo injection. CDR3 length: 15 residues. Germline V gene sequence: CDR1 MDHEN, CDR2 SYDVKM. The V segment lost 8 bases and the J segment 0 bases; nucleotides outside the gene matches: 8. The data were produced by immunoSEQ multiplex PCR, yet TCRdb's version contains in-frame clones alone and is incomplete. Of around 340,000 clones listed, 75% to 90% are singletons.

The sample was peripheral blood, taken in a trial of Ad26.COV2.S vaccine versus placebo. This TCR was sampled from a person aged 18-65 years who received the Ad26.COV2.S COVID-19 vaccine or a placebo. The rearrangement uses TRBV28 and TRBJ2-3, with TRBD2 identical over 7 bases. DNA for the CDR3: TGTGCCAGCGGGGGGGAGGGAACTAGCACAGATACGCAGTATTTT. Translated, it gives CASGGEGTSTDTQYF.